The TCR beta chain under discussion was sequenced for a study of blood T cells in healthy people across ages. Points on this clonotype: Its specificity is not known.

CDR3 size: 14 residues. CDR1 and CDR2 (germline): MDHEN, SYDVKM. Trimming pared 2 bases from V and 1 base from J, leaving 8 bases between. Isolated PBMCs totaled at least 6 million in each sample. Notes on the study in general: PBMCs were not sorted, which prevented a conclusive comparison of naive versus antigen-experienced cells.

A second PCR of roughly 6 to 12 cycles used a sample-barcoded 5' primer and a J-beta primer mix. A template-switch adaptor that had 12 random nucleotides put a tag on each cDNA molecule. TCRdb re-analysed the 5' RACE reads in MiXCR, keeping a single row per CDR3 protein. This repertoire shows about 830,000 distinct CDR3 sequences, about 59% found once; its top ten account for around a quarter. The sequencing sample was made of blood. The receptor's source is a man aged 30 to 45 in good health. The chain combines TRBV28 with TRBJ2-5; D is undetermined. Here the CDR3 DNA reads TGTGCCAGCAGTTTAGTGTCAACCCAAGAGACCCAGTACTTC. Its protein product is CASSLVSTQETQYF.